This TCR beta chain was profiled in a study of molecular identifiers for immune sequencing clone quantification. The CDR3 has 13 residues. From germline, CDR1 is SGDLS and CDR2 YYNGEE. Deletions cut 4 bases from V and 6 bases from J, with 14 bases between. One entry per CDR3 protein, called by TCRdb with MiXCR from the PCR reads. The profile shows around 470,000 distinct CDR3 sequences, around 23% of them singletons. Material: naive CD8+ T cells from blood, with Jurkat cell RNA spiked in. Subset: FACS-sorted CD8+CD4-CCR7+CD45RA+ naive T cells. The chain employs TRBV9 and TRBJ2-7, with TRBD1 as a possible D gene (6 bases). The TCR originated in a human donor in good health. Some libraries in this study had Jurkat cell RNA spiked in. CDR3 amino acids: CASSPWPGAEQYF. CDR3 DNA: TGTGCCAGCAGCCCCTGGCCAGGGGCCGAGCAGTACTTC.